This TCR beta chain stems from a study of CD8 T cells in ankylosing spondylitis. Broader study findings: It was reported that disease-linked clones were significantly enriched in matched ankylosing spondylitis synovial fluid. The disease-linked clones had a CD8+ phenotype and low blood frequencies. Fewer than ten highly homologous variants made up a TCR beta motif, and this motif appeared characteristic of ankylosing spondylitis blood.

For this clonotype: Its antigen is unknown.

V trimming: 2 bases; J trimming: 2 bases; junction bases outside the gene matches: 6. Germline V gene sequence: CDR1 SGHAT, CDR2 FQNNGV. This CDR3 has 16 amino acids. Preparation of TCR beta libraries was done by quantitative 5'-RACE with molecular barcodes. TCRdb analysed the 5' RACE reads with MiXCR anew, one entry per CDR3 protein. The table includes 350,000 to 400,000 distinct CDR3 sequences, roughly 20% detected once. Material for sequencing was blood, either unsorted or a sorted T cell fraction (not recorded which). The chain couples TRBV11-2 to TRBJ2-7; 10 positions match TRBD2. The receptor's source is a male donor with ankylosing spondylitis or in good health (not recorded which). CDR3 in amino acids: CASSLHSGGRTYEQYF. The CDR3 nucleotides are TGTGCCAGCAGCTTACATAGCGGGGGGCGAACCTACGAGCAGTACTTC.